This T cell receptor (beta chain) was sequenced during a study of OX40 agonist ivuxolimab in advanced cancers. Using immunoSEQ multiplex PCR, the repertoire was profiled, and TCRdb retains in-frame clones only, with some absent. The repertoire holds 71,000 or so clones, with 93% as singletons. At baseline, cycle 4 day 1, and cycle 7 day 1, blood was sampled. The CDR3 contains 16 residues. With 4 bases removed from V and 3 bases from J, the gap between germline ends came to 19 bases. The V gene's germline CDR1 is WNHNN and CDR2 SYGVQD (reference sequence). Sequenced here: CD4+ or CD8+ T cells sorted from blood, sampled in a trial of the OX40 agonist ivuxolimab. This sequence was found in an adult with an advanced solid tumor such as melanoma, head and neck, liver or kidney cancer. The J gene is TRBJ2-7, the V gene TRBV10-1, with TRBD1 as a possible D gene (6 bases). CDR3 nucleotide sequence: TGCGCCAGCAGTGTGAACAGGGACGCTAGTTTCTACGAGCAGTACTTC. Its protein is CASSVNRDASFYEQYF.